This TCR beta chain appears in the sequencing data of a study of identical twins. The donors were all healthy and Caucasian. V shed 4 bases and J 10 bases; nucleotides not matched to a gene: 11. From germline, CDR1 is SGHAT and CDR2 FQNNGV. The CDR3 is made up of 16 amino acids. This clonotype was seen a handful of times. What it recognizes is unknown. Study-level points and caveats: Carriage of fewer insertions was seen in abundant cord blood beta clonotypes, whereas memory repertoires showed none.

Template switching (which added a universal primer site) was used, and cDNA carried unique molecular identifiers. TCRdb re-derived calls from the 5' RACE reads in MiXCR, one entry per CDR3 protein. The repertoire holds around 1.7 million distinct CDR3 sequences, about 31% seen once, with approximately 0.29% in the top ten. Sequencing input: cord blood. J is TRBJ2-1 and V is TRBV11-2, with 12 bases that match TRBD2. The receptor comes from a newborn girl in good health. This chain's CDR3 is CASSYGQIGLAGEQFF. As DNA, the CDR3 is TGTGCCAGCAGCTATGGACAGATCGGACTAGCGGGAGAGCAGTTCTTC.